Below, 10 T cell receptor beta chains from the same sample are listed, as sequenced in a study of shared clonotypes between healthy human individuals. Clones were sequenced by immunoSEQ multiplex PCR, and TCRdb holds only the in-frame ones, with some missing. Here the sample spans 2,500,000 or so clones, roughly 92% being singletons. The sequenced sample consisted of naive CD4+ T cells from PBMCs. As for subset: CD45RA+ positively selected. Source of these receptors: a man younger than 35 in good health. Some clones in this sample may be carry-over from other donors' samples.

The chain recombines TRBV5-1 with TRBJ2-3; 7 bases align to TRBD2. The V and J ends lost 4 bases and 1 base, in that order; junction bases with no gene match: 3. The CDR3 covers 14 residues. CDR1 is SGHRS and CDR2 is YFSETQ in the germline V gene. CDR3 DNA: TGCGCCAGCAGCATTACTAGCGGCACAGATACGCAGTATTTT. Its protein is CASSITSGTDTQYF.

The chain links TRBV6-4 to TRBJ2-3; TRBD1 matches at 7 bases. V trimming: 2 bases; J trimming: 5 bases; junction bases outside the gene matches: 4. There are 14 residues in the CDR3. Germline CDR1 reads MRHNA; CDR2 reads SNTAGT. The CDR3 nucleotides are TGTGCCAGCAGTGACAGGGGGCGCGAAGATACGCAGTATTTT. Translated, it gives CASSDRGREDTQYF.

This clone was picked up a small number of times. The CDR3 nucleotides are TGTGCCACCACACCCTCGGGGCGCAATCAGCCCCAGCATTTT. Protein product: CATTPSGRNQPQHF. The J gene is TRBJ1-5, the V gene TRBV2, with D tentatively TRBD1 (5 bases). This CDR3 has 14 residues. Germline V CDR1 and CDR2: SNHLY, FYNNEI. V was cut by 10 bases and J by 2 bases, with 15 bases left in between.

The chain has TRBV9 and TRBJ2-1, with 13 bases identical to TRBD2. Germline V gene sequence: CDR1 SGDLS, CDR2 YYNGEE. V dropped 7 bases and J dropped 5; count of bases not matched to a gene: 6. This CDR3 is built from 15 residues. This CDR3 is CASSRGTSGDNEQFF. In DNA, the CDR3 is TGTGCCAGCTCCCGCGGGACTAGCGGGGACAATGAGCAGTTCTTC.

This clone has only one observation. CDR3 amino acids: CASSWEAYNEQFF. The CDR3 DNA follows: TGTGCCAGCAGCTGGGAGGCCTACAATGAGCAGTTCTTC. The chain recombines TRBV7-2 with TRBJ2-1, with a weak D call TRBD2 (6 bases). Between the trimmed V and J ends, which lost 4 bases and 2 bases, there was a span of 6 bases. The CDR3 has 13 residues. Germline CDR1 SGHTA, CDR2 FQGNSA.

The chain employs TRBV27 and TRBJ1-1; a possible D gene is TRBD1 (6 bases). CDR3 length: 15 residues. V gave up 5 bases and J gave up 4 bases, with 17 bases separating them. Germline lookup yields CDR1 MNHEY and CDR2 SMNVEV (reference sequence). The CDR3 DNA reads TGTGCCAGCAGTCCACGGACTACAGGGTTCACTGAAGCTTTCTTT. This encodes CASSPRTTGFTEAFF.

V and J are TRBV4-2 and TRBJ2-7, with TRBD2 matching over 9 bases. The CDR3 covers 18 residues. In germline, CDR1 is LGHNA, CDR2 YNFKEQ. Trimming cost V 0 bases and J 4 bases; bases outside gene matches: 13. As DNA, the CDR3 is TGTGCCAGCAGCCAAGAATGGGTCGGAGCGGGAGGAGGGTACGAGCAGTACTTC. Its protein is CASSQEWVGAGGGYEQYF.

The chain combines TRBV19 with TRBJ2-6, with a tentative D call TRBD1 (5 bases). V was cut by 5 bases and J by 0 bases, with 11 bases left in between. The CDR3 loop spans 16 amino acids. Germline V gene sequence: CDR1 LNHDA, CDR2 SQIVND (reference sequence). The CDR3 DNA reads TGTGCCAGTAGTCAGGGCCGGAGCTCTGGGGCCAACGTCCTGACTTTC. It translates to CASSQGRSSGANVLTF.

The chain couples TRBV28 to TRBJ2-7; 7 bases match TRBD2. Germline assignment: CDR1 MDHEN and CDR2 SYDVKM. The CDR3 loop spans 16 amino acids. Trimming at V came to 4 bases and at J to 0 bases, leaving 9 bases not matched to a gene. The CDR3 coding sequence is TGTGCCAGCAGTTCCTCGGGAGCGGGATCCTCCTACGAGCAGTACTTC. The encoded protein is CASSSSGAGSSYEQYF.

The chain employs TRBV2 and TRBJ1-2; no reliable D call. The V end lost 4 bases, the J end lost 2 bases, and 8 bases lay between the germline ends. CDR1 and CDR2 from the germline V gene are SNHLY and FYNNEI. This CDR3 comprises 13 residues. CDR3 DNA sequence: TGTGCCAGCAGTGTCATGGGAAACTATGGCTACACCTTC. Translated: CASSVMGNYGYTF.